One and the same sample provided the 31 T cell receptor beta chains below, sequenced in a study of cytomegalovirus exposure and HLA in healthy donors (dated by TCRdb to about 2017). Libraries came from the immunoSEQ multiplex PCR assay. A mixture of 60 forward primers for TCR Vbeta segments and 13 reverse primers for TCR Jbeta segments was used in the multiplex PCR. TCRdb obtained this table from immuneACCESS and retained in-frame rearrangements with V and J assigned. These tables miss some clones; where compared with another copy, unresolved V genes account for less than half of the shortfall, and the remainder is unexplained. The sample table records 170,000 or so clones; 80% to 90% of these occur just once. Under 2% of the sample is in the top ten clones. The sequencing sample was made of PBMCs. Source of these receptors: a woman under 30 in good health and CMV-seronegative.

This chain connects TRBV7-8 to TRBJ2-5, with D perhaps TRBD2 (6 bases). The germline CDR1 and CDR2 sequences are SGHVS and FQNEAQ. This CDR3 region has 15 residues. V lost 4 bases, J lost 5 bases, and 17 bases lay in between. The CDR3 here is CASSSPGGPWETQYF. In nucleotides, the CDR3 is TGTGCCAGCAGCTCCCCCGGGGGACCTTGGGAGACCCAGTACTTC.

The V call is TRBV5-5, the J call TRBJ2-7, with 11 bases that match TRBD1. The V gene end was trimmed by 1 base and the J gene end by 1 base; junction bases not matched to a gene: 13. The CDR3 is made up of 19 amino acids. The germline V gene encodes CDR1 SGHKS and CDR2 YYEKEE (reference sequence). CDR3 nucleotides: TGTGCCAGCAGCTTGCCCACGGGACAGGGGGGAGACTGGTCCTACGAGCAGTACTTC. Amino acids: CASSLPTGQGGDWSYEQYF.

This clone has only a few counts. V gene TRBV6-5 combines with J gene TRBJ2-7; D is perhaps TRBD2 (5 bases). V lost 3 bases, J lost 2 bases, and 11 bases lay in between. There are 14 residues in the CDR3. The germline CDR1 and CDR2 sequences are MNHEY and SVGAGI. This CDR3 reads CASSYSGVTYEQYF. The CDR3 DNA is TGTGCCAGCAGTTATTCCGGGGTCACCTACGAGCAGTACTTC.

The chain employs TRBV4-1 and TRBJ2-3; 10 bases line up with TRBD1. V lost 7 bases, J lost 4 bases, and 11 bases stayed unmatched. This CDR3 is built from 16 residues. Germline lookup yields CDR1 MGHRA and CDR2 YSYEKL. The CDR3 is CASTKTGTGVSDTQYF. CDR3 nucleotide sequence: TGCGCCAGCACCAAAACCGGGACAGGGGTTTCAGATACGCAGTATTTT.

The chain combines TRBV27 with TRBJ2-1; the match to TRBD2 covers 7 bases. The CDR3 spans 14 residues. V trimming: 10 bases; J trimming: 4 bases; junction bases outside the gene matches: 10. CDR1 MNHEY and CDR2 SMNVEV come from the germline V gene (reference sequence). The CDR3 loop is CATRRGGDYNEQFF. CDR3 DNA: TGTGCCACCAGACGCGGGGGAGATTACAATGAGCAGTTCTTC.

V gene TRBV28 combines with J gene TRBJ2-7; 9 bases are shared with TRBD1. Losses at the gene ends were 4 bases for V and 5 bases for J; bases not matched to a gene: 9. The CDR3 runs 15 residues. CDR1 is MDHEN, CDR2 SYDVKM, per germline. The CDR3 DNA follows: TGTGCCAGCAGTTCCAAAACAGGGGGCCGCGACGAGCAGTACTTC. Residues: CASSSKTGGRDEQYF.

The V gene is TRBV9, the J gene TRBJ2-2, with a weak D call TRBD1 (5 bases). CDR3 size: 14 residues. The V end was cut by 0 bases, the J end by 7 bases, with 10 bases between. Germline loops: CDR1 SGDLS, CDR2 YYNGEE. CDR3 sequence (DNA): TGTGCCAGCAGCGTAGCGGCAGGGAACGGGGAGCTGTTTTTT. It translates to CASSVAAGNGELFF.

CDR3 nucleotides: TGTGCCAGCAGTTCTACAGGGGGCGCGCCCTACGAGCAGTACTTC. The encoded protein is CASSSTGGAPYEQYF. V usage is TRBV27 and J usage is TRBJ2-7, with 9 bases lining up with TRBD1. The CDR3 contains 15 residues. The ends lost 4 bases at V and 2 bases at J; junction bases unmatched: 6. The germline V gene encodes CDR1 MNHEY and CDR2 SMNVEV (reference sequence).

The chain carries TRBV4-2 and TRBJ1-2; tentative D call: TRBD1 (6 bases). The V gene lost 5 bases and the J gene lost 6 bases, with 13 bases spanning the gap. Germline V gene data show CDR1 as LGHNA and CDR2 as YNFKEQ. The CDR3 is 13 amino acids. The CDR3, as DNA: TGTGCCAGCAGCAGGGAGGGGGGGCATGGCTACACCTTC. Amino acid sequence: CASSREGGHGYTF.

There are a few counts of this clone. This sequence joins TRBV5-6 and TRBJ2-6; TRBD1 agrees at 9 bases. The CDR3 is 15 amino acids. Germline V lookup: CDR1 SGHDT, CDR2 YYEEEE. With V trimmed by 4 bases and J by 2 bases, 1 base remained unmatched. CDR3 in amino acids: CASSRTGAGANVLTF. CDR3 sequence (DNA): TGTGCCAGCAGCCGGACAGGGGCTGGGGCCAACGTCCTGACTTTC.

The CDR3 loop is CASSSGQTYEQYF. CDR3 DNA sequence: TGTGCCAGCAGCTCGGGACAAACCTACGAGCAGTACTTC. The chain has TRBV28 and TRBJ2-5, with TRBD1 as a possible D gene (6 bases). The J call is doubtful: the DNA matches TRBJ2-7 better. Germline V gene data show CDR1 as MDHEN and CDR2 as SYDVKM. This CDR3 region has 13 residues.

The CDR3 here is CASSTDRVGFQPQHF. The CDR3 nucleotides are TGTGCCAGCAGCACCGACAGGGTCGGATTTCAGCCCCAGCATTTT. V gene TRBV6-6 combines with J gene TRBJ1-5, with 7 positions matching TRBD1. This CDR3 has 15 residues. The trim removed 6 bases at V and 6 bases at J, leaving 11 bases unmatched. The germline V gene has CDR1 MNHNY and CDR2 SVGAGI (reference sequence).

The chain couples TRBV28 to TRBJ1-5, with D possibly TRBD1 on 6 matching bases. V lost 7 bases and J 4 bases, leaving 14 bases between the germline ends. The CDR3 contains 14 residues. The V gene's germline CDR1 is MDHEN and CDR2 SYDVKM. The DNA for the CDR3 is TGTGCCAGCATCACTAGGGGGAGAAATCAGCCCCAGCATTTT. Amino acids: CASITRGRNQPQHF.

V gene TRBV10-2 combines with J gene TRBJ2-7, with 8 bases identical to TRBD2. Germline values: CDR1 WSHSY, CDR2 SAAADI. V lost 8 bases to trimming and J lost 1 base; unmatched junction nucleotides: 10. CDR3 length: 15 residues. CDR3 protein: CASLRSLADSYEQYF. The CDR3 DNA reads TGCGCCAGCCTTAGGTCACTAGCGGATTCCTACGAGCAGTACTTC.

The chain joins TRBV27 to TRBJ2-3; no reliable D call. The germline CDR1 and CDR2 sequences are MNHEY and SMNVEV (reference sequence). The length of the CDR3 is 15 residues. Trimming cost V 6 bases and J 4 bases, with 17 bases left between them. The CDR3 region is CASSLLPSLPDTQYF. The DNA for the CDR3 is TGTGCCAGCAGCTTACTCCCTTCCCTCCCAGATACGCAGTATTTT.

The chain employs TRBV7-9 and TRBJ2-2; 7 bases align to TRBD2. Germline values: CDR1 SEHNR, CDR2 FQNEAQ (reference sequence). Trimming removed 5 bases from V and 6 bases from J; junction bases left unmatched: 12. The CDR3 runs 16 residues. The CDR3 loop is CASSPRPREGPGELFF. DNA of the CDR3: TGTGCCAGCAGCCCCCGGCCAAGGGAGGGTCCCGGGGAGCTGTTTTTT.

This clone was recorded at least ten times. The CDR3 DNA is TGTGCCAGCAGTCGGTCTTCAGCGCTCTATGGCTACACCTTC. Its protein is CASSRSSALYGYTF. The rearrangement uses TRBV6-5 and TRBJ1-2; D is undetermined. The V gene lost 5 bases and the J gene lost 4 bases, with 14 bases spanning the gap. CDR1 and CDR2 (germline): MNHEY, SVGAGI. The CDR3 consists of 14 residues.

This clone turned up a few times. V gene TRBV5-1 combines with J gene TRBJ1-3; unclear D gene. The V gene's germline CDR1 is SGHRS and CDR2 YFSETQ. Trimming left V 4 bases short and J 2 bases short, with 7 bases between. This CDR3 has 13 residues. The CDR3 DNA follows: TGCGCCAGCAGCCTGGCTACTGGAAACACCATATATTTT. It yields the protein CASSLATGNTIYF.

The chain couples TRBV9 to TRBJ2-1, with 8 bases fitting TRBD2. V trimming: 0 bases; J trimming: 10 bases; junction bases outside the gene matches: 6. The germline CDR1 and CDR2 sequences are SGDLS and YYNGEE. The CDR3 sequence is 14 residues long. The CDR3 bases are TGTGCCAGCAGCGTAGACCCGGGGGGGGCGGAGCAGTTCTTC. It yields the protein CASSVDPGGAEQFF.

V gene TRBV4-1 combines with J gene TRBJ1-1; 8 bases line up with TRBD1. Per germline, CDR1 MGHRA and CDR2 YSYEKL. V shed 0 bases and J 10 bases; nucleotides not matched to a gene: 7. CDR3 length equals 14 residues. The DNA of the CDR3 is TGCGCCAGCAGCCAAGAAGGGCAGGGGGCGGCAGCTTTCTTT. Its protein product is CASSQEGQGAAAFF.

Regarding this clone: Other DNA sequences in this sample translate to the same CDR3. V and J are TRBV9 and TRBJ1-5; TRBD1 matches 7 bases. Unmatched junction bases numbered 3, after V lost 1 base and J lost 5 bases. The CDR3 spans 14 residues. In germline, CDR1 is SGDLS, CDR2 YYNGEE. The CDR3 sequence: CASSVTGDYQPQHF. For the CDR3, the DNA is TGTGCCAGCAGCGTAACAGGGGATTATCAGCCCCAGCATTTT.

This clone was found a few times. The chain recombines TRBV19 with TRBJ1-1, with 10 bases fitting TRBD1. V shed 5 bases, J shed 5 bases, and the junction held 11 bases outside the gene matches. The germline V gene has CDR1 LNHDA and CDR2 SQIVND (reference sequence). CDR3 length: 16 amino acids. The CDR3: CASSFPPGQGSTEAFF. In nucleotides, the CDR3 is TGTGCCAGTAGTTTTCCCCCGGGACAGGGGAGTACTGAAGCTTTCTTT.

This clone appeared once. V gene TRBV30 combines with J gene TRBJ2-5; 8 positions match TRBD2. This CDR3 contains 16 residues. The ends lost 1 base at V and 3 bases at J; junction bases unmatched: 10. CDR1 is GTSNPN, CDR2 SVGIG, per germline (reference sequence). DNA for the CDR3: TGTGCCTGGAGTGAAACCCGGGGGGGCTTTAAAGAGACCCAGTACTTC. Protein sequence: CAWSETRGGFKETQYF. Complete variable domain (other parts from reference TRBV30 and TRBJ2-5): SQTIHQWPATLVQPVGSPLSLECTVEGTSNPNLYWYRQAAGRGLQLLFYSVGIGQISSEVPQNLSASRPQDRQFILSSKKLLLSDSGFYLCAWSETRGGFKETQYFGPGTRLLVL.

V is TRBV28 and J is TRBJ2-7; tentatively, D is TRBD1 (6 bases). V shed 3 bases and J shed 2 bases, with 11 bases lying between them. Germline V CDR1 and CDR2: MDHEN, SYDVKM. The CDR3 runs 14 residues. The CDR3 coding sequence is TGTGCCAGCAGTTTGGGACACCCTGCCTACGAGCAGTACTTC. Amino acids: CASSLGHPAYEQYF.

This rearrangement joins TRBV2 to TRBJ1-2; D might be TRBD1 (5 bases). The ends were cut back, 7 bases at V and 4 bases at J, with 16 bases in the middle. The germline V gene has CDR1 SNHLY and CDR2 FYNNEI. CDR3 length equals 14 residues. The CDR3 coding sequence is TGTGCCAGCAACGGCCAGGGCCTCTTCTATGGCTACACCTTC. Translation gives CASNGQGLFYGYTF.

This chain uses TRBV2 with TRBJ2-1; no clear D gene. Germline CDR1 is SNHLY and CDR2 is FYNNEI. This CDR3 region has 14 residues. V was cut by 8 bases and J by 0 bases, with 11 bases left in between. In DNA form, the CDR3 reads TGTGCCAGCCTTGATAGTAGCTCCTACAATGAGCAGTTCTTC. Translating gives CASLDSSSYNEQFF.

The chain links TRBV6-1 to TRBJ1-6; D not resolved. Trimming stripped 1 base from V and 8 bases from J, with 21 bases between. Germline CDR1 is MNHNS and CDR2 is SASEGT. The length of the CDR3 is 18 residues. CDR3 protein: CASSEEGKRLTADSPLHF. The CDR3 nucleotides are TGTGCCAGCAGTGAAGAGGGAAAAAGGTTAACAGCGGATTCACCCCTCCACTTT.

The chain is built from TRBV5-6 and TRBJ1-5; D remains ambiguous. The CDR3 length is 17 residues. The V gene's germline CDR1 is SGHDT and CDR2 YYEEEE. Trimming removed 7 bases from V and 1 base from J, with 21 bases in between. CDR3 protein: CASPGKMVRSSNQPQHF. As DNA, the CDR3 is TGTGCCAGCCCTGGTAAGATGGTGAGGTCCAGCAATCAGCCCCAGCATTTT.

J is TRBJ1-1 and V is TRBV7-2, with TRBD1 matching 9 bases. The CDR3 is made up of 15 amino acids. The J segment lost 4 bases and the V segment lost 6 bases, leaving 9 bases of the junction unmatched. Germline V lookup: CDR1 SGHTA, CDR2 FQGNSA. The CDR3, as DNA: TGTGCCAGCAGTTTGGGACAGGGCGGGGGCACTGAAGCTTTCTTT. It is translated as CASSLGQGGGTEAFF.

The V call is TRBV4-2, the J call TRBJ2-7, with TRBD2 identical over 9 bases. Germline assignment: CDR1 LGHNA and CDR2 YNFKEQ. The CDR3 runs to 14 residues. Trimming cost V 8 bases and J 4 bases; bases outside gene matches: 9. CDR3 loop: CASGAGGEVYEQYF. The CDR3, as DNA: TGTGCCAGCGGGGCGGGGGGGGAGGTGTACGAGCAGTACTTC.

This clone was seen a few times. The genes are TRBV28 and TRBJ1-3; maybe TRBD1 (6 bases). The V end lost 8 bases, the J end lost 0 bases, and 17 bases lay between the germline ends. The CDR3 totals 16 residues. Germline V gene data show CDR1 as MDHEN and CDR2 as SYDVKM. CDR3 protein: CASRVRGSFSGNTIYF. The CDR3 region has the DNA TGTGCCAGCCGAGTCAGGGGTAGCTTCTCTGGAAACACCATATATTTT.